Each of the 9 T cell receptor beta chains below was sequenced from the same sample in a study of blood T cell repertoires in COVID-19. Profiling relied on immunoSEQ multiplex PCR, and the TCRdb table lists in-frame clones only, not all of them. Found here are about 300,000 clones, roughly 89% of them singletons; the top ten hold 5.2%. The sequencing sample was made of PBMCs or T cells enriched from blood (not recorded which). The receptor set was obtained from a man between 60 and 75 years old who had recovered from COVID-19.

The chain is built from TRBV25-1 and TRBJ1-1; TRBD1 matches 8 bases. The V and J ends lost 3 bases and 2 bases, in that order; junction bases with no gene match: 8. The CDR3 is made up of 16 amino acids. Germline CDR1 is MGHDK and CDR2 is SYGVNS. The CDR3 DNA reads TGTGCCAGCAGTGATCCTGGACAGGGAGCAAACACTGAAGCTTTCTTT. Its translation: CASSDPGQGANTEAFF.

This chain connects TRBV4-1 to TRBJ1-3, with D possibly TRBD1 on 6 matching bases. This CDR3 has 19 amino acids. Trimming cost V 4 bases and J 0 bases, with 22 bases left between them. Germline loops: CDR1 MGHRA, CDR2 YSYEKL. The CDR3 DNA follows: TGCGCCAGCAGCCCTGCCGGAGCAGGGGTTCACCACTCTGGAAACACCATATATTTT. Translation gives CASSPAGAGVHHSGNTIYF.

This chain uses TRBV6-5 with TRBJ1-1, with 7 nucleotides matching TRBD1. CDR1 and CDR2 (germline): MNHEY, SVGAGI. Trimming at V came to 10 bases and at J to 0 bases, leaving 8 bases not matched to a gene. This CDR3 has 14 residues. The chain's CDR3 is CATRDSYMNTEAFF. The CDR3, as DNA: TGTGCCACCCGGGACAGTTATATGAACACTGAAGCTTTCTTT.

This sequence joins TRBV5-5 and TRBJ2-2, with D possibly being TRBD2 (6 bases). Germline CDR1 SGHKS, CDR2 YYEKEE (reference sequence). This CDR3 comprises 13 residues. Trimming cost V 9 bases and J 5 bases, with 14 bases left between them. The CDR3 region has the DNA TGTGCCACCTCTCGGGGGATAACCGGGGAGCTGTTTTTT. Protein product: CATSRGITGELFF.

The V and J genes are TRBV5-1 and TRBJ2-2, with 8 positions matching TRBD1. This CDR3 comprises 14 residues. CDR1 SGHRS and CDR2 YFSETQ come from the germline V gene. V dropped 0 bases and J dropped 7; count of bases not matched to a gene: 2. The CDR3, as DNA: TGCGCCAGCAGCTTGGGGACAGGGAGCGGGGAGCTGTTTTTT. Translating gives CASSLGTGSGELFF.

This sequence joins TRBV18 and TRBJ2-7; 7 bases line up with TRBD1. Germline CDR1 and CDR2: KGHSH and LQKENI. After removal of 4 bases from V and 1 base from J, the junction contained 4 bases not matched to a gene. CDR3 length: 14 amino acids. As DNA, the CDR3 is TGTGCCAGCTCACAGGACAGGCCATCCTACGAGCAGTACTTC. It is translated as CASSQDRPSYEQYF.

CDR3 loop: CASSFADSSYEQYF. The DNA for the CDR3 is TGTGCCAGTAGTTTTGCCGACAGTTCGTACGAGCAGTACTTC. V is TRBV19 and J is TRBJ2-7, with D maybe TRBD1 (5 bases). This CDR3 comprises 14 residues. The germline V gene has CDR1 LNHDA and CDR2 SQIVND (reference sequence). The germline V and J ends were trimmed by 5 bases and 4 bases, with 15 bases remaining between them.

The chain couples TRBV14 to TRBJ2-3; 8 bases map to TRBD1. The J segment lost 7 bases and the V segment lost 3 bases, leaving 15 bases of the junction unmatched. Germline CDR1 and CDR2: SGHDN and FVKESK. The CDR3 consists of 17 residues. Written as DNA, the CDR3 is TGTGCCAGCAGCCAGGGGGTGGACAGGGTAATTGCAAATACGCAGTATTTT. It translates to CASSQGVDRVIANTQYF.

V gene TRBV2 combines with J gene TRBJ2-2, with TRBD2 matching 10 bases. V gave up 6 bases and J gave up 0 bases; unmatched junction bases: 4. CDR1 and CDR2 (germline): SNHLY, FYNNEI. This CDR3 is built from 16 residues. CDR3 region: CASRGGLASNTGELFF. The DNA of the CDR3 is TGTGCCAGCAGAGGGGGACTAGCGTCGAACACCGGGGAGCTGTTTTTT.